This T cell receptor (beta chain) was captured in a study of blood T cell repertoires in COVID-19. In the study overall: Samples taken during acute and convalescent COVID-19 were collected in the United States, Italy and Spain.

Clones were sequenced by immunoSEQ multiplex PCR, and TCRdb holds only the in-frame ones, with some missing. The sample holds around 260,000 clones, around 87% seen once. A few counts support this clone. At one of its ends the junction is not consistent with the germline gene, which may arise from a read error. Sequencing was performed on peripheral blood. This receptor was identified in a woman in her forties or fifties with acute or convalescent COVID-19.

CDR3: CASSIGTSGITSTDF. The CDR3 DNA follows: TGTGCCAGCAGCATAGGGACTAGCGGGATCACCTCGACCGACTTC. This chain links TRBV7-9 with TRBJ2-7; 13 bases fit TRBD2. In germline, CDR1 is SEHNR, CDR2 FQNEAQ (reference sequence). The CDR3 has 15 residues. Based on the CDR3 plus reference TRBV7-9 and TRBJ2-7, the full variable domain is DTGVSQNPRHKITKRGQNVTFRCDPISEHNRLYWYRQTLGQGPEFLTYFQNEAQLEKSRLLSDRFSAERPKGSFSTLEIQRTEQGDSAMYLCASSIGTSGITSTDFGPGTRLTVT.